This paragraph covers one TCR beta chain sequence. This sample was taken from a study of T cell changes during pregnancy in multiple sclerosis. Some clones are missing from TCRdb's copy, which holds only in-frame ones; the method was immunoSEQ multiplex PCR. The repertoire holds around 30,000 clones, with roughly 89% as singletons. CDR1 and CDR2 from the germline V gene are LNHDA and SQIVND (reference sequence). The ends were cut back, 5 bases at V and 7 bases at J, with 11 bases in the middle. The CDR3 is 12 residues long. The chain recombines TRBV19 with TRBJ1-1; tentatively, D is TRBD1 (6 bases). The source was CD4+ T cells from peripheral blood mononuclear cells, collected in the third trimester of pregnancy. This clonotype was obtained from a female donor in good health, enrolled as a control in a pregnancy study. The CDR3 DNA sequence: TGTGCCAGTAGTTCACAGGGTGGTGAAGCTTTCTTT. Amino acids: CASSSQGGEAFF.